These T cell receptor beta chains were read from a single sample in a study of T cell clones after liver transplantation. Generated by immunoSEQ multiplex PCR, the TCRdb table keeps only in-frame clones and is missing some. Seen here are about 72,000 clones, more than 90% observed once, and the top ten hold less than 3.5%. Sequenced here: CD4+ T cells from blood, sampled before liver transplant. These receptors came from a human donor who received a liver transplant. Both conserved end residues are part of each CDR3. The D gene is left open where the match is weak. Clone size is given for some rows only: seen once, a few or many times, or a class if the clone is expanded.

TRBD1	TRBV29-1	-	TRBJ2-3	CSVGTVRSIDTQYF	TGCAGCGTGGGGACAGTTCGAAGTATAGATACGCAGTATTTT
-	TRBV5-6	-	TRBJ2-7	CASSPVYDLTYEQYF	TGTGCCAGCAGCCCCGTTTATGACTTAACTTACGAGCAGTACTTC
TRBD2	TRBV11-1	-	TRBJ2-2	CASSFQLAGGAGELFF	TGTGCCAGCAGCTTCCAACTAGCGGGAGGAGCCGGGGAGCTGTTTTTT
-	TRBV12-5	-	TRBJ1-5	CASFPGENQPQHF	TGTGCTAGTTTTCCCGGGGAGAATCAGCCCCAGCATTTT
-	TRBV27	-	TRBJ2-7	CASSWVEGSYEQYF	TGTGCCAGCAGTTGGGTCGAAGGTTCCTACGAGCAGTACTTC
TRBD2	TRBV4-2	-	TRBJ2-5	CASSQDAAGGRGLAGGQETQYF	TGTGCCAGCAGCCAAGATGCAGCGGGGGGCCGTGGACTAGCGGGAGGTCAAGAGACCCAGTACTTC
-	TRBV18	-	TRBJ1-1	CASSLNRVGDTEAFF	TGTGCCAGCTCACTTAACAGGGTTGGGGACACTGAAGCTTTCTTT
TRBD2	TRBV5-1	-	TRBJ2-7	CASSLPGTSYEQYF	TGCGCCAGCAGCCTCCCCGGGACTAGCTACGAGCAGTACTTC
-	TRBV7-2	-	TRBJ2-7	CASSLNRAYEQYF	TGTGCCAGCAGCTTAAACAGAGCCTACGAGCAGTACTTC
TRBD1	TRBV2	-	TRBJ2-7	CASRLLTGVYEQYF	TGTGCCAGCAGACTTCTTACAGGGGTCTACGAGCAGTACTTC
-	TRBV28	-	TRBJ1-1	CASRPWTENTEAFF	TGTGCCAGCAGACCATGGACAGAGAACACTGAAGCTTTCTTT
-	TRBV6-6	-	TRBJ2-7	CASRVGHYEQYF	TGTGCCAGCAGGGTTGGACACTACGAGCAGTACTTC
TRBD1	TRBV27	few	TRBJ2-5	CASSLMPGTGSETQYF	TGTGCCAGCAGTTTAATGCCTGGGACAGGGTCTGAGACCCAGTACTTC
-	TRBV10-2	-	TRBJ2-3	CASSDPQPPADTQYF	TGCGCCAGCAGTGACCCTCAACCTCCGGCAGATACGCAGTATTTT
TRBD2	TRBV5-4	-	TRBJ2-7	CASSLGTSGRLYEQYF	TGTGCCAGCAGCTTGGGGACTAGCGGGAGGCTTTACGAGCAGTACTTC
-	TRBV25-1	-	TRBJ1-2	CASLGTAGTQGGGYGYTF	TGTGCCAGCCTTGGCACCGCCGGGACCCAAGGGGGGGGTTATGGCTACACCTTC
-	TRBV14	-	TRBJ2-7	CASSPSGGLYEQYF	TGTGCCAGCAGCCCAAGTGGTGGGCTGTACGAGCAGTACTTC
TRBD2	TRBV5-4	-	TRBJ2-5	CASSLAASGSGETQYF	TGTGCCAGCAGCTTGGCGGCTAGCGGGAGTGGAGAGACCCAGTACTTC
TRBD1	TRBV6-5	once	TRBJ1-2	CASARTGVYGYTF	TGTGCCAGCGCCAGGACAGGGGTCTATGGCTACACCTTC
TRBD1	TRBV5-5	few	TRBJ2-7	CASSGDRGAYEQYF	TGTGCCAGCAGCGGGGACAGGGGCGCGTACGAGCAGTACTTC
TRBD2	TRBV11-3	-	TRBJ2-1	CASSFTSGRAFNEQFF	TGTGCCAGCAGCTTCACTAGCGGGAGGGCCTTCAATGAGCAGTTCTTC
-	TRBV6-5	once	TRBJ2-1	CASSFPGYNEQFF	TGTGCCAGCAGTTTTCCTGGGTACAATGAGCAGTTCTTC
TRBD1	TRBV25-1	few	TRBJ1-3	CASSGPGQVSGNTIYF	TGTGCCAGCAGTGGTCCGGGACAGGTTTCTGGAAACACCATATATTTT
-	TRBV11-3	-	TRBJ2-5	CASSLPGSETQYF	TGTGCCAGCAGCTTACCAGGGTCAGAGACCCAGTACTTC
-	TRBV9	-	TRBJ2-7	CASATQSGSSEQYF	TGTGCCAGCGCAACTCAGTCGGGAAGCTCCGAGCAGTACTTC
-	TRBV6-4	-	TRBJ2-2	CASSQEWNTGELFF	TGTGCCAGCAGTCAGGAATGGAACACCGGGGAGCTGTTTTTT
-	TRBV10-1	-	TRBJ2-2	CASTSSLFF	TGCGCCAGCACTAGTTCGCTGTTTTTT
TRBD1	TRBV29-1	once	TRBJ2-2	CSVENRRTGANTGELFF	TGCAGCGTTGAAAATAGGAGGACAGGGGCGAACACCGGGGAGCTGTTTTTT
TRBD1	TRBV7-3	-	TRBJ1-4	CASSSTGRGQGEDEKLFF	TGTGCCAGCAGCTCAACCGGGAGGGGACAGGGGGAAGATGAAAAACTGTTTTTT
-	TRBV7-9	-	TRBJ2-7	CASSLELSAYEQYF	TGTGCCAGCAGCTTAGAACTGTCGGCCTACGAGCAGTACTTC